Listed below are T cell receptor beta chains from one sample, sequenced in a study of cytomegalovirus exposure and HLA in healthy donors. Here immunoSEQ multiplex PCR was the method, and the copy in TCRdb shows in-frame clones only, minus some. The data hold 150,000 to 200,000 clones, with approximately 88% observed a single time. Material: PBMCs. All receptors come from a man younger than 45 in good health and CMV-seropositive. CDR3s include the opening cysteine and the closing phenylalanine or tryptophan. The D gene is left open where the match is weak. Not every row has a clone size; where given, it reads once, few, many or a size class.

TRBJ2-5 | NA | NA | TRBV7-2 | CASSLGLDQETQYF | TGTGCCAGCAGCTTAGGGCTAGACCAAGAGACCCAGTACTTC
TRBJ2-4 | few | TRBD1 | TRBV5-6 | CASSWPWDRGAKNIQYF | TGTGCCAGCAGTTGGCCCTGGGACAGAGGGGCCAAAAACATTCAGTACTTC
TRBJ2-3 | few | TRBD2 | TRBV4-3 | CASSQVGGGTDTQYF | TGCGCCAGCAGCCAAGTTGGGGGGGGGACAGATACGCAGTATTTT
TRBJ2-2 | NA | TRBD2 | TRBV7-3 | CASSSSGRNTGELFF | TGTGCCAGCAGCTCTAGCGGGAGAAACACCGGGGAGCTGTTTTTT
TRBJ2-7 | NA | TRBD1 | TRBV2 | CASSEPHDRGQRYEQYF | TGTGCCAGCAGTGAACCCCACGACAGGGGGCAAAGGTACGAGCAGTACTTC
TRBJ1-5 | NA | TRBD1 | TRBV28 | CASSPPRGRWGSNQPQHF | TGTGCCAGCAGTCCCCCCAGGGGGCGCTGGGGCAGCAATCAGCCCCAGCATTTT
TRBJ2-5 | NA | TRBD1 | TRBV5-8 | CASRQKTGRPGETQYF | TGTGCCAGCAGACAGAAGACAGGGCGGCCAGGAGAGACCCAGTACTTC
TRBJ2-7 | NA | NA | TRBV28 | CASLGSFTYEQYF | TGTGCCAGCCTCGGGTCTTTCACCTACGAGCAGTACTTC
TRBJ1-3 | NA | NA | TRBV19 | CASSIGGVSGNTIYF | TGTGCCAGTAGTATCGGGGGTGTCTCTGGAAACACCATATATTTT
TRBJ2-2 | NA | NA | TRBV5-1 | CASSLGGFTGELFF | TGCGCCAGCAGCTTAGGGGGTTTTACCGGGGAGCTGTTTTTT
TRBJ2-2 | few | NA | TRBV6-6 | CASSSREENTGELFF | TGTGCCAGCAGCTCGCGAGAGGAGAACACCGGGGAGCTGTTTTTT
TRBJ2-7 | NA | NA | TRBV29-1 | CSVETGSSYEQYF | TGCAGCGTTGAAACCGGGAGCTCCTACGAGCAGTACTTC
TRBJ2-5 | NA | NA | TRBV5-5 | CASSLRAGETQYF | TGTGCCAGCAGCCTCAGGGCCGGGGAGACCCAGTACTTC
TRBJ2-5 | NA | TRBD2 | TRBV28 | CASSLWASGQETQYF | TGTGCCAGCAGTTTATGGGCTAGCGGCCAAGAGACCCAGTACTTC
TRBJ1-1 | NA | NA | TRBV10-2 | CAAGGGPETEAFF | TGCGCCGCTGGGGGGGGGCCGGAGACTGAAGCTTTCTTT
TRBJ2-7 | NA | NA | TRBV5-1 | CASSLAHRAIDEQYF | TGCGCCAGCAGCTTGGCTCACAGGGCGATCGACGAGCAGTACTTC
TRBJ2-3 | NA | TRBD1 | TRBV14 | CASGDRITDTQYF | TGTGCCAGTGGGGACAGAATCACAGATACGCAGTATTTT
TRBJ2-3 | NA | NA | TRBV15 | CATSSPPKLDTQYF | TGTGCCACCAGCAGCCCCCCGAAGCTAGATACGCAGTATTTT
TRBJ2-1 | NA | NA | TRBV6-6 | CASTPESYNEQFF | TGTGCCAGCACGCCAGAATCCTACAATGAGCAGTTCTTC
TRBJ1-4 | NA | NA | TRBV10-3 | CAISELGSPNEKLFF | TGTGCCATCAGTGAGTTAGGGAGTCCTAATGAAAAACTGTTTTTT
TRBJ2-5 | NA | NA | TRBV5-4 | CASSLYDQAGQETQYF | TGTGCCAGCAGCTTGTATGACCAAGCGGGCCAAGAGACCCAGTACTTC
TRBJ2-7 | NA | NA | TRBV30 | CAWSGSPLREQYF | TGTGCCTGGAGTGGGTCGCCGTTGAGGGAGCAGTACTTC
TRBJ2-7 | once | TRBD1 | TRBV15 | CATSRERGPPYEQYF | TGTGCCACCAGCAGAGAAAGGGGGCCCCCCTACGAGCAGTACTTC
TRBJ2-7 | once | NA | TRBV12-5 | CASGLVPIRQGPGEQYF | TGTGCTAGTGGTTTGGTACCGATCAGGCAGGGTCCCGGCGAGCAGTACTTC
TRBJ2-5 | NA | TRBD1 | TRBV10-3 | CAISWDRAGETQYF | TGTGCCATCAGTTGGGACAGGGCGGGAGAGACCCAGTACTTC
TRBJ2-1 | NA | NA | TRBV9 | CASGRGYNEQFF | TGTGCCAGCGGAAGGGGCTACAATGAGCAGTTCTTC
TRBJ2-7 | few | NA | TRBV6-5 | CASSYGQGNEQYF | TGTGCCAGCAGTTACGGCCAGGGAAACGAGCAGTACTTC
TRBJ2-7 | NA | NA | TRBV5-4 | CASSSMTGITYEQYF | TGTGCCAGCAGCTCGATGACAGGAATAACCTACGAGCAGTACTTC
TRBJ2-3 | NA | TRBD2 | TRBV5-4 | CASSLSGGADTQYF | TGTGCCAGCAGCTTAAGCGGGGGGGCTGATACGCAGTATTTT
TRBJ2-7 | few | TRBD2 | TRBV20-1 | CSGSGSYEQYF | TGCAGTGGTAGCGGGAGCTACGAGCAGTACTTC
TRBJ2-1 | NA | TRBD2 | TRBV2 | CASSAWSGSGSNEQFF | TGTGCCAGCAGCGCTTGGAGCGGGAGTGGTTCCAATGAGCAGTTCTTC
TRBJ2-1 | NA | NA | TRBV7-3 | CASSLSGVDNEQFF | TGTGCCAGCAGCTTAAGTGGAGTTGACAATGAGCAGTTCTTC
TRBJ2-7 | NA | NA | TRBV5-1 | CASSLDVPVDFYEQYF | TGCGCCAGCAGCTTGGATGTACCAGTCGACTTCTACGAGCAGTACTTC
TRBJ2-7 | NA | NA | TRBV28 | CASSRGGAHYEQYF | TGTGCCAGCAGCCGGGGAGGAGCTCACTACGAGCAGTACTTC
TRBJ2-3 | NA | TRBD2 | TRBV7-6 | CASSLEFGGLAGSTDTQYF | TGTGCCAGCAGCTTAGAATTCGGGGGACTAGCGGGGTCCACAGATACGCAGTATTTT
TRBJ1-5 | NA | NA | TRBV19 | CASSTGSRNQPQHF | TGTGCCAGTAGTACAGGTTCCCGCAATCAGCCCCAGCATTTT
TRBJ1-4 | few | NA | TRBV5-5 | CASSLRTIPTNEKLFF | TGTGCCAGCAGCTTGCGGACAATCCCAACTAATGAAAAACTGTTTTTT
TRBJ2-7 | NA | TRBD2 | TRBV18 | CASSPGTTAYEQYF | TGTGCCAGCTCACCTGGGACTACCGCCTACGAGCAGTACTTC
TRBJ2-7 | NA | NA | TRBV5-5 | CASSLRGEQYF | TGTGCCAGCAGCTTGAGAGGAGAGCAGTACTTC
TRBJ2-3 | few | NA | TRBV7-7 | CASSPQQDTDTQYF | TGTGCTAGCAGCCCCCAACAGGACACAGATACGCAGTATTTT
TRBJ1-5 | NA | TRBD1 | TRBV5-5 | CASAWDRGNQPQHF | TGTGCCAGCGCCTGGGACAGGGGCAATCAGCCCCAGCATTTT
TRBJ1-4 | NA | NA | TRBV9 | CASSVQGGDNEKLFF | TGTGCCAGCAGCGTCCAGGGAGGGGACAATGAAAAACTGTTTTTT
TRBJ2-7 | NA | NA | TRBV28 | CASRGLEQYF | TGTGCCAGCAGGGGGCTTGAGCAGTACTTC
TRBJ2-6 | NA | NA | TRBV29-1 | CSVGRDSSGANVLTF | TGCAGCGTTGGGAGGGACAGCTCTGGGGCCAACGTCCTGACTTTC
TRBJ2-3 | NA | NA | TRBV5-4 | CASSLEEADTQYF | TGTGCCAGCAGCTTGGAAGAGGCAGATACGCAGTATTTT
TRBJ1-6 | NA | TRBD1 | TRBV9 | CASSSRQGHNSPLHF | TGTGCCAGCAGCTCGCGACAGGGACATAATTCACCCCTCCACTTT
TRBJ2-5 | NA | TRBD1 | TRBV9 | CASSVVLVRGQNQETQYF | TGTGCCAGCAGCGTAGTTCTAGTTAGGGGACAGAACCAAGAGACCCAGTACTTC
TRBJ2-1 | NA | TRBD2 | TRBV29-1 | CSVPTSGTEEWGVYNEQFF | TGCAGCGTTCCTACTAGCGGGACTGAAGAATGGGGGGTATACAATGAGCAGTTCTTC
TRBJ2-7 | NA | TRBD1 | TRBV10-3 | CAISLTGSHEQYF | TGTGCCATCAGTTTGACAGGGTCCCACGAGCAGTACTTC
TRBJ1-1 | NA | NA | TRBV15 | CATSLTRDTEAFF | TGTGCCACCAGCCTCACTAGGGACACTGAAGCTTTCTTT
TRBJ1-5 | NA | NA | TRBV25-1 | CASSDPGGRPQHF | TGTGCCAGCAGTGACCCGGGGGGGCGGCCCCAGCATTTT
TRBJ1-5 | NA | NA | TRBV30 | CAWSPGISNQPQHF | TGTGCCTGGAGCCCAGGGATTAGCAATCAGCCCCAGCATTTT
TRBJ2-5 | NA | TRBD2 | TRBV9 | CASSVATSGGQETQYF | TGTGCCAGCAGCGTAGCCACTAGCGGGGGCCAAGAGACCCAGTACTTC
TRBJ1-1 | NA | TRBD1 | TRBV5-1 | CASSLAGTGGMNTEAFF | TGCGCCAGCAGCTTGGCCGGGACAGGGGGCATGAACACTGAAGCTTTCTTT